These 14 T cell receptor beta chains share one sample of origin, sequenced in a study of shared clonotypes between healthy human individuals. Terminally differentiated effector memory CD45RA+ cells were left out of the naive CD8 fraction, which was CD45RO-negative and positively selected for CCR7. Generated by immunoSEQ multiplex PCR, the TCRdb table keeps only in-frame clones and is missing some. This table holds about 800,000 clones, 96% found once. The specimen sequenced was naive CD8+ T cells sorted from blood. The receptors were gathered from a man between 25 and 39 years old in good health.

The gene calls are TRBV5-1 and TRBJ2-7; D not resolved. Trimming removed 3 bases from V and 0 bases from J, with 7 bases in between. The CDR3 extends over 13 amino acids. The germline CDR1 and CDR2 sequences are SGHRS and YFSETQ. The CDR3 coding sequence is TGCGCCAGCAGCTCCGACGGCTCCTACGAGCAGTACTTC. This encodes CASSSDGSYEQYF.

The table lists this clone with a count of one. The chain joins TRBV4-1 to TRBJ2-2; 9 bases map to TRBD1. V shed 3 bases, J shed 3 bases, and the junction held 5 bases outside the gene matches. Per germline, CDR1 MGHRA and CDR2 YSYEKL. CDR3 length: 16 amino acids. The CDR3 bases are TGCGCCAGCAGCCACCCGGGACAGGGATACACCGGGGAGCTGTTTTTT. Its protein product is CASSHPGQGYTGELFF.

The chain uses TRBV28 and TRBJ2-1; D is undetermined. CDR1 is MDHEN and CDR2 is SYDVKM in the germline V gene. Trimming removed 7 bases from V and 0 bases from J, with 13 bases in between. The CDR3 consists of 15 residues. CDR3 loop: CASTLDGFSYNEQFF. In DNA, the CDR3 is TGTGCCAGCACCCTCGATGGTTTCTCCTACAATGAGCAGTTCTTC. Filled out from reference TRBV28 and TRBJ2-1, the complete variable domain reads DVKVTQSSRYLVKRTGEKVFLECVQDMDHENMFWYRQDPGLGLRLIYFSYDVKMKEKGDIPEGYSVSREKKERFSLILESASTNQTSMYLCASTLDGFSYNEQFFGPGTRLTVL.

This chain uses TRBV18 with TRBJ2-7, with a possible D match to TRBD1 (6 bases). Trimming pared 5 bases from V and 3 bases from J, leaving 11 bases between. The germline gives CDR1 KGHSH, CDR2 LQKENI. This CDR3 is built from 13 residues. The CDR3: CASSEGHRYEQYF. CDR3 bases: TGTGCCAGCTCAGAGGGACACCGCTACGAGCAGTACTTC.

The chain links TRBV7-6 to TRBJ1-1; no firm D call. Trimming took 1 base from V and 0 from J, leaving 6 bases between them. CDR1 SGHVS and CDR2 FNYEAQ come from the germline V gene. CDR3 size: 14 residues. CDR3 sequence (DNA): TGTGCCAGCAGCTTAGACGCCATGAACACTGAAGCTTTCTTT. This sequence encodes CASSLDAMNTEAFF.

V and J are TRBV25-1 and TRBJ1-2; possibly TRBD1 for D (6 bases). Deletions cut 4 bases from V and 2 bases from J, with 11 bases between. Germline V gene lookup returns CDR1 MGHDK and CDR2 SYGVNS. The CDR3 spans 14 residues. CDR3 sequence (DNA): TGTGCCAGCAGTGGATCAGGGGCGAACTATGGCTACACCTTC. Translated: CASSGSGANYGYTF.

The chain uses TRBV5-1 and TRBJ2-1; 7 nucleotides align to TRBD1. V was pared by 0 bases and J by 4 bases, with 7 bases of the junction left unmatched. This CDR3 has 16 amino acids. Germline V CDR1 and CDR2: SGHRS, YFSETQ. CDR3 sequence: CASSLGQGTPYNEQFF. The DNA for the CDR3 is TGCGCCAGCAGCTTGGGACAGGGAACCCCTTACAATGAGCAGTTCTTC.

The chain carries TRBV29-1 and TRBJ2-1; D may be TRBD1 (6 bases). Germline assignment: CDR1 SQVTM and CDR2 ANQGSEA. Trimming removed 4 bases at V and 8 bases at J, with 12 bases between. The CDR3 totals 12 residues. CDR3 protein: CSVVQGLDEQFF. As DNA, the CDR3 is TGCAGCGTTGTACAGGGTCTCGATGAGCAGTTCTTC.

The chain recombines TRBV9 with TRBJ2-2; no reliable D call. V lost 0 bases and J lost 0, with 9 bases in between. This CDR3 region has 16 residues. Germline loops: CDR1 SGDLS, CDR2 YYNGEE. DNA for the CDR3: TGTGCCAGCAGCGTAGATAGCAGGACGAACACCGGGGAGCTGTTTTTT. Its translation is CASSVDSRTNTGELFF.

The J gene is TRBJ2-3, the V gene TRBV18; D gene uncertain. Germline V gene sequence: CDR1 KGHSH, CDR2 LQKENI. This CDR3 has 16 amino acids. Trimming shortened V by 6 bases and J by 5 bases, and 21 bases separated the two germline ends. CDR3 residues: CASSQPPAMNGDTQYF. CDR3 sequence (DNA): TGTGCCAGCTCCCAACCCCCCGCTATGAATGGAGATACGCAGTATTTT.

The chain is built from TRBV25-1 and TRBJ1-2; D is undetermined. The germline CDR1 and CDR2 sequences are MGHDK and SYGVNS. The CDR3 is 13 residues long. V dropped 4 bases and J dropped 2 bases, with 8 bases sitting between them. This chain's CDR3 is CASSASGNYGYTF. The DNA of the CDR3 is TGTGCCAGCAGTGCCTCCGGCAACTATGGCTACACCTTC.

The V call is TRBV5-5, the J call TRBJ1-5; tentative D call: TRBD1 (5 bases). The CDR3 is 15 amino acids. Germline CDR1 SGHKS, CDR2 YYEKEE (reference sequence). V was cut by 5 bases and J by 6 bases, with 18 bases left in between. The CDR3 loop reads CASRPSTAPGQPQHF. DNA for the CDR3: TGTGCCAGCAGACCATCGACAGCCCCTGGTCAGCCCCAGCATTTT.

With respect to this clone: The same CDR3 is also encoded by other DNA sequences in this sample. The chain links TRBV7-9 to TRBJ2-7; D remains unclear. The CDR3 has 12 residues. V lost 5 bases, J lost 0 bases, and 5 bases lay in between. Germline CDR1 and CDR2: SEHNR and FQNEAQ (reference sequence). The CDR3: CASSLSSYEQYF. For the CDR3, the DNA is TGTGCCAGCAGCCTTAGCTCCTACGAGCAGTACTTC. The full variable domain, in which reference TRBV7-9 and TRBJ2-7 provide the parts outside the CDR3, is DTGVSQNPRHKITKRGQNVTFRCDPISEHNRLYWYRQTLGQGPEFLTYFQNEAQLEKSRLLSDRFSAERPKGSFSTLEIQRTEQGDSAMYLCASSLSSYEQYFGPGTRLTVT.

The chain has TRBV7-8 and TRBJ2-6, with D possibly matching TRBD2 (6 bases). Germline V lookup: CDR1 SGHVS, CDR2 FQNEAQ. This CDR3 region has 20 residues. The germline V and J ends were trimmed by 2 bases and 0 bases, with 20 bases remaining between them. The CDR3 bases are TGTGCCAGCAGCTTAAAGATCGGCCAGGCGGGATACTCTGGGGCCAACGTCCTGACTTTC. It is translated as CASSLKIGQAGYSGANVLTF. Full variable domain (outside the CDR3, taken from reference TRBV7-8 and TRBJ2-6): GAGVSQSPRYKVAKRGQDVALRCDPISGHVSLFWYQQALGQGPEFLTYFQNEAQLDKSGLPSDRFFAERPEGSVSTLKIQRTQQEDSAVYLCASSLKIGQAGYSGANVLTFGAGSRLTVL.